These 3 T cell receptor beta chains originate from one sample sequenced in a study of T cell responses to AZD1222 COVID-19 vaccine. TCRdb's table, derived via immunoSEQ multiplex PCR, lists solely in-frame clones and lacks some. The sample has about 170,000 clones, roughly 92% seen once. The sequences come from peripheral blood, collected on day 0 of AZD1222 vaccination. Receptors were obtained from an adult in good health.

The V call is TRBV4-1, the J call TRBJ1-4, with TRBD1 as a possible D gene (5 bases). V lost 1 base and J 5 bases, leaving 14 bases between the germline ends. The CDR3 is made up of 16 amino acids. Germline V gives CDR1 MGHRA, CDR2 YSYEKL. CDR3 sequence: CASSQGSGAANEKLFF. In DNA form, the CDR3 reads TGCGCCAGCAGCCAAGGTTCCGGGGCGGCGAATGAAAAACTGTTTTTT.

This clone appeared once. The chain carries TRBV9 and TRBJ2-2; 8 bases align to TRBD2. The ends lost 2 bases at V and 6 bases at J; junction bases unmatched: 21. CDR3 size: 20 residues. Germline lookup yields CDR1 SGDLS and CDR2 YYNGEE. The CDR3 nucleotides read TGTGCCAGCAGCGTGGGGGTCCTCCCGGGACTAGTCACATCCCCCGGGGAGCTGTTTTTT. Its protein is CASSVGVLPGLVTSPGELFF.

The CDR3, as DNA: TGTGCCAGCTCACTCGGACAGGGGCGGGACACTGAAGCTTTCTTT. Amino acids: CASSLGQGRDTEAFF. The chain couples TRBV18 to TRBJ1-1, with 9 bases aligning to TRBD1. Per germline, CDR1 KGHSH and CDR2 LQKENI. Germline trimming cut 4 bases from V and 3 bases from J; bases unmatched to any gene: 6. This CDR3 comprises 15 residues.